This record concerns one T cell receptor beta chain sequence. The antigen is undetermined. Data came from immunoSEQ multiplex PCR; TCRdb stores just in-frame clones and leaves some out. Of approximately 710,000 clones listed, about 90% are singletons. The data derive from a study of shared clonotypes between healthy human individuals. Study background: Used for every donor were three CD4 naive, three CD4 memory, two CD8 naive and one CD8 memory plate.

CD45RO+ cells joined CCR7-negative CD45RA+ TemRA cells to form CD8 memory. Study-level findings and limits: Among donors, sharing of clonotypes was expected to be affected by sequencing depth.

Sequencing used memory CD8+ T cells from PBMCs. This sample's subset: CD45RO+ cells pooled with CCR7-negative TemRA cells. The sequence came from a young man in good health. Some clones in this sample may be carry-over from other donors' samples.

The CDR3 DNA reads as TGTGCCAGCAGCGTCGATTGGAGCCCAGATACGCAGTATTTT. Translation gives CASSVDWSPDTQYF. V and J are TRBV9 and TRBJ2-3, with D uncertain. V was shortened by 2 bases and J by 4 bases, with 11 bases between the two germline ends. Germline loops: CDR1 SGDLS, CDR2 YYNGEE. The CDR3 contains 14 residues.